This TCR beta chain was documented in a study of brain metastases from non-small cell lung cancer. Here immunoSEQ multiplex PCR was the method, and the copy in TCRdb shows in-frame clones only, minus some. The data show some 1,700 clones, 84% seen once. Trimming took 2 bases from V and 10 from J, leaving 12 bases between them. The germline V gene has CDR1 SGHTA and CDR2 FQGNSA. CDR3 length: 13 amino acids. V and J are TRBV7-2 and TRBJ1-5; tentatively, D is TRBD1 (5 bases). The receptor comes from a donor at least 40 years old with non-small cell lung cancer. Sequencing used primary lung tumor tissue. The CDR3 coding sequence is TGTGCCAGCAGCTTATACAGGTCGCAACCCCAGCATTTT. It specifies CASSLYRSQPQHF. Supplemented by reference TRBV7-2 and TRBJ1-5, the full variable domain reads GAGVSQSPSNKVTEKGKDVELRCDPISGHTALYWYRQSLGQGLEFLIYFQGNSAPDKSGLPSDRFSAERTGGSVSTLTIQRTQQEDSAVYLCASSLYRSQPQHFGDGTRLSIL.